This entry lists 25 T cell receptor beta chains sequenced from one sample in a study of blood T cell repertoires in COVID-19. Clones were read by immunoSEQ multiplex PCR, and TCRdb kept only the in-frame ones, dropping some. Seen here are approximately 390,000 clones, roughly 86% observed once, and the top ten hold around 1.9%. Sequenced: PBMCs or T cells enriched from blood (not recorded which). The receptors shown here come from a woman in her 40s with acute COVID-19.

This sequence joins TRBV30 and TRBJ1-2; 7 positions match TRBD1. The CDR3 is 11 amino acids. CDR1 is GTSNPN, CDR2 SVGIG, per germline (reference sequence). Trimming took 4 bases from V and 14 from J; bases not matched to a gene: 10. The CDR3 spells CAWTMTGTMTF. As DNA, the CDR3 is TGTGCCTGGACCATGACAGGGACAATGACCTTC.

This clone has more than one count but fewer than ten. This chain links TRBV7-9 with TRBJ1-1, with D possibly matching TRBD1 (6 bases). CDR1 is SEHNR and CDR2 is FQNEAQ in the germline V gene (reference sequence). V was pared by 5 bases and J by 7 bases, with 14 bases between. The CDR3 has 13 amino acids. CDR3 protein: CASSAGDRGEAFF. The DNA of the CDR3 is TGTGCCAGCAGCGCAGGGGATCGAGGTGAAGCTTTCTTT.

The chain couples TRBV27 to TRBJ2-3; TRBD2 matches at 12 bases. The CDR3 length is 17 residues. Per the germline V gene, CDR1 is MNHEY and CDR2 is SMNVEV (reference sequence). Trimming at V came to 4 bases and at J to 3 bases, leaving 8 bases not matched to a gene. The CDR3 protein is CASSSHSSGGATDTQYF. DNA of the CDR3: TGTGCCAGCAGTTCCCACTCTAGCGGGGGGGCAACAGATACGCAGTATTTT.

This clone has just a few counts. J is TRBJ2-4 and V is TRBV30; unclear D gene. Germline V gene data show CDR1 as GTSNPN and CDR2 as SVGIG (reference sequence). The CDR3 has 12 amino acids. The V end was cut by 2 bases, the J end by 6 bases, with 8 bases between. CDR3 amino acids: CAWSLSGNIQYF. CDR3 DNA sequence: TGTGCCTGGAGTCTGTCGGGAAACATTCAGTACTTC.

The rearrangement joins TRBV29-1 to TRBJ1-1, with D possibly being TRBD1 (5 bases). With 6 bases removed from V and 1 base from J, the gap between germline ends came to 9 bases. There are 12 residues in the CDR3. Germline CDR1 reads SQVTM; CDR2 reads ANQGSEA. As DNA, the CDR3 is TGCAGCGTAAGCACAGGGAACACTGAAGCTTTCTTT. Translating gives CSVSTGNTEAFF.

V usage is TRBV5-5 and J usage is TRBJ1-4; D uncertain. Per the germline V gene, CDR1 is SGHKS and CDR2 is YYEKEE (reference sequence). Trimming stripped 5 bases from V and 0 bases from J, with 17 bases between. The CDR3 is made up of 17 amino acids. The CDR3 DNA is TGTGCCAGCAGTTTTCTACCCACTTCGACAACTAATGAAAAACTGTTTTTT. Translated: CASSFLPTSTTNEKLFF.

This chain joins TRBV20-1 and TRBJ2-2; 11 bases are a match to TRBD2. The germline V gene has CDR1 DFQATT and CDR2 SNEGSKA (reference sequence). The ends lost 3 bases at V and 8 bases at J; junction bases unmatched: 5. The CDR3 contains 14 residues. CDR3 loop: CSASGSGGAGELFF. CDR3 coding DNA: TGCAGTGCTAGTGGTAGCGGGGGGGCAGGGGAGCTGTTTTTT.

For this clone: The sample has other DNA sequences that encode this CDR3 too. V and J are TRBV7-9 and TRBJ1-1, with D tentatively TRBD1 (6 bases). Trimming removed 1 base from V and 5 bases from J, with 8 bases in between. In germline, CDR1 is SEHNR, CDR2 FQNEAQ (reference sequence). This CDR3 is built from 13 residues. The CDR3 is CASSLGQGTEAFF. The CDR3 bases are TGTGCCAGCAGCTTAGGGCAGGGGACTGAAGCTTTCTTT.

The genes are TRBV21-1 and TRBJ1-4; TRBD1 is the table's D call and was not checked against the DNA. TRBV21-1 has pseudogene status. There are 16 residues in the CDR3. For the CDR3, the DNA is TGTGCCAGCAGCCGGGACAGGGGCTTGACTAATGAAAAACTGTTTTTT. Translated, it gives CASSRDRGLTNEKLFF.

This clone came up once. The rearrangement joins TRBV7-2 to TRBJ2-7; a weak D match, TRBD1 (6 bases). Germline V CDR1 and CDR2: SGHTA, FQGNSA. This CDR3 has 16 amino acids. Trimming shortened V by 0 bases and J by 1 base, and 13 bases separated the two germline ends. The CDR3 protein is CASSLAGSQGSYEQYF. Here the CDR3 DNA reads TGTGCCAGCAGCTTAGCGGGCAGCCAGGGGTCCTACGAGCAGTACTTC.

This clone was picked up one time. This chain uses TRBV7-2 with TRBJ2-6, with D maybe TRBD2 (7 bases). V lost 4 bases, J lost 4 bases, and 14 bases lay in between. This CDR3 comprises 16 residues. Germline CDR1 reads SGHTA; CDR2 reads FQGNSA. As DNA, the CDR3 is TGTGCCAGCAGCTCTAGGGGGGGTCCCGGGGCCAACGTCCTGACTTTC. Translating gives CASSSRGGPGANVLTF.

V and J are TRBV19 and TRBJ1-2; no clear D gene. The ends were cut back, 3 bases at V and 1 base at J, with 12 bases in the middle. This CDR3 is built from 15 residues. CDR1 is LNHDA, CDR2 SQIVND, per germline (reference sequence). Written as DNA, the CDR3 is TGTGCCAGTAGTATCGCCCGGGAGCTTAACTATGGCTACACCTTC. Translating gives CASSIARELNYGYTF.

This chain links TRBV5-1 with TRBJ2-5; 10 nucleotides line up with TRBD2. The V segment lost 0 bases and the J segment 1 base; nucleotides outside the gene matches: 6. From germline, CDR1 is SGHRS and CDR2 YFSETQ. This CDR3 is built from 17 residues. In DNA form, the CDR3 reads TGCGCCAGCAGCTTGGGTGGGCTAGCGGGGGCCCAAGAGACCCAGTACTTC. This gives the protein CASSLGGLAGAQETQYF.

This clone was counted once. The chain joins TRBV6-5 to TRBJ1-2, with TRBD1 as a possible D gene (5 bases). V gave up 6 bases and J gave up 1 base, with 15 bases separating them. In germline, CDR1 is MNHEY, CDR2 SVGAGI. This CDR3 has 15 amino acids. The CDR3 nucleotides read TGTGCCAGCAGGGTCACCTCGGGGGTTAACTATGGCTACACCTTC. This gives the protein CASRVTSGVNYGYTF.

The chain employs TRBV19 and TRBJ2-3; 11 bases are a match to TRBD2. The CDR3 loop spans 16 amino acids. Germline CDR1 is LNHDA and CDR2 is SQIVND (reference sequence). Unmatched junction bases numbered 8, after V lost 3 bases and J lost 6 bases. CDR3 protein: CASSMPLAGGVDTQYF. The CDR3 nucleotides read TGTGCCAGTAGTATGCCCCTAGCGGGGGGAGTCGATACGCAGTATTTT.

The V gene is TRBV13, the J gene TRBJ2-3; 11 bases are a match to TRBD2. Germline trimming cut 5 bases from V and 4 bases from J; bases unmatched to any gene: 14. Germline V gene sequence: CDR1 PRHDT, CDR2 FYEKMQ (reference sequence). The CDR3 contains 18 residues. The CDR3 sequence: CASSPSLRSSGGADTQYF. In DNA, the CDR3 is TGTGCCAGCAGCCCCTCCCTGAGAAGTAGCGGGGGGGCAGATACGCAGTATTTT.

The chain couples TRBV6-5 to TRBJ2-6; no clear D. The V end lost 5 bases, the J end lost 4 bases, and 9 bases lay between the germline ends. Germline CDR1 is MNHEY and CDR2 is SVGAGI. The CDR3 has 14 amino acids. The CDR3 DNA follows: TGTGCCAGCAGTCCGGGTGTGGGGGCCAACGTCCTGACTTTC. Translation gives CASSPGVGANVLTF.

The chain uses TRBV6-5 and TRBJ2-7; D might be TRBD1 (6 bases). The CDR3 length is 14 residues. Germline V CDR1 and CDR2: MNHEY, SVGAGI. Trimming took 7 bases from V and 4 from J, leaving 17 bases between them. The CDR3 sequence is CASKTRTETYEQYF. For the CDR3, the DNA is TGTGCCAGCAAAACCAGGACAGAAACTTACGAGCAGTACTTC.

The J gene is TRBJ2-2, the V gene TRBV6-5; the D is unclear. In germline, CDR1 is MNHEY, CDR2 SVGAGI. V gave up 6 bases and J gave up 2 bases, with 10 bases separating them. The CDR3 extends over 14 amino acids. The CDR3 is CASRETLNTGELFF. Here the CDR3 DNA reads TGTGCCAGCAGGGAGACTTTAAACACCGGGGAGCTGTTTTTT.

The J gene is TRBJ2-1, the V gene TRBV9; 8 bases are shared with TRBD1. The germline V gene encodes CDR1 SGDLS and CDR2 YYNGEE. The CDR3 is 15 residues long. The junction had 7 bases not matched to a gene; V was cut back by 3 bases and J by 5 bases. CDR3 residues: CASSADRGPNNEQFF. DNA of the CDR3: TGTGCCAGCAGCGCTGACAGGGGCCCGAACAATGAGCAGTTCTTC.

CDR3 nucleotides: TGCGCCAGCAGCTTACAGGGGATTCAAGAGACCCAGTACTTC. Its protein product is CASSLQGIQETQYF. The chain combines TRBV5-1 with TRBJ2-5; 7 bases are shared with TRBD1. Germline V lookup: CDR1 SGHRS, CDR2 YFSETQ. This CDR3 region has 14 residues. The ends lost 2 bases at V and 2 bases at J; junction bases unmatched: 3.

The chain recombines TRBV6-5 with TRBJ1-1; TRBD1 might be the D (5 bases). Germline loops: CDR1 MNHEY, CDR2 SVGAGI. Trimming removed 3 bases at V and 8 bases at J, with 10 bases between. The CDR3 covers 12 residues. The CDR3 nucleotides are TGTGCCAGCAGTTATGGACGGGGGGAAGCTTTCTTT. Encoded protein: CASSYGRGEAFF.

The chain employs TRBV7-2 and TRBJ2-1; D possibly corresponds to TRBD2 (6 bases). In germline, CDR1 is SGHTA, CDR2 FQGNSA. The germline V and J ends were trimmed by 7 bases and 12 bases, with 13 bases remaining between them. This CDR3 comprises 11 residues. The CDR3 region is CASTGGVWQFF. The DNA of the CDR3 is TGTGCCAGCACCGGGGGTGTCTGGCAGTTCTTC.

The gene calls are TRBV5-1 and TRBJ2-7; D remains ambiguous. Trimming cost V 0 bases and J 3 bases, with 7 bases left between them. Germline lookup yields CDR1 SGHRS and CDR2 YFSETQ. This CDR3 region has 13 residues. The CDR3: CASSLDSLYEQYF. DNA for the CDR3: TGCGCCAGCAGCTTGGACAGCCTCTACGAGCAGTACTTC.

V is TRBV11-2 and J is TRBJ1-5; TRBD1 might be the D (5 bases). This CDR3 region has 15 residues. Germline loops: CDR1 SGHAT, CDR2 FQNNGV. Trimming took 5 bases from V and 5 from J, leaving 16 bases between them. CDR3 in amino acids: CASSAGGGRDQPQHF. The DNA of the CDR3 is TGTGCCAGCAGCGCAGGCGGGGGTAGAGATCAGCCCCAGCATTTT. Variable domain in full (rest from reference TRBV11-2 and TRBJ1-5): EAGVAQSPRYKIIEKRQSVAFWCNPISGHATLYWYQQILGQGPKLLIQFQNNGVVDDSQLPKDRFSAERLKGVDSTLKIQPAKLEDSAVYLCASSAGGGRDQPQHFGDGTRLSIL.